Listed below are T cell receptor beta chains from one sample, sequenced in a study of blood T cell dynamics during melanoma immunotherapy. Assay used: immunoSEQ multiplex PCR; TCRdb lists only in-frame clones, some missing. The profile covers 8,500 to 11,000 clones, with 70% to 90% appearing a single time and approximately 9.8% taken by the ten largest. The sequencing used blood, collected from a patient treated with checkpoint blockade. Source of these receptors: a human donor with melanoma. The CDR3 runs from the conserved cysteine through the conserved F or W. The D gene is left open where the match is weak. The size of a clone is reported for some rows only, either as once, few or many, or as a class for expanded clones.

size	D	J	V	DNA	CDR3
NA	NA	TRBJ1-1	TRBV11-2	TGTGCCAGCAGCTTAGCGACGGAGGGCGGGAACACTGAAGCTTTCTTT	CASSLATEGGNTEAFF
NA	NA	TRBJ1-6	TRBV11-2	TGTGCCAGCAAGGAGGCAATTTCAGAAGGGGCGAATTCACCCCTCCACTTT	CASKEAISEGANSPLHF
NA	TRBD1	TRBJ2-7	TRBV19	TGTGCCAGTAGTATGAGGGGGCGAAGAAGCTCCTACGAGCAGTACTTC	CASSMRGRRSSYEQYF
NA	NA	TRBJ2-7	TRBV19	TGTGCCAGTAGTTCACAATACAGGGTCAGGTACGAGCAGTACTTC	CASSSQYRVRYEQYF
few	NA	TRBJ1-1	TRBV18	TGTGCCAGCTCACCACTCCCGGGGCTGGAGGACACTGAAGCTTTCTTT	CASSPLPGLEDTEAFF
NA	TRBD1	TRBJ1-2	TRBV7-2	TGTGCCAGCAGCTTAGGAGGGACAGGGAATTACTATGGCTACACCTTC	CASSLGGTGNYYGYTF
NA	NA	TRBJ1-6	TRBV7-8	TGTGCCAGCAGCTTCAGGAGCTCCTATAATTCACCCCTCCACTTT	CASSFRSSYNSPLHF
NA	NA	TRBJ1-1	TRBV5-4	TGTGCCAGCAGCTTAGTCGACAGCCAAGCTTTCTTT	CASSLVDSQAFF
NA	NA	TRBJ1-2	TRBV4-2	TGTGCCAGCAGCCGAGATAACTATGGCTACACCTTC	CASSRDNYGYTF
NA	NA	TRBJ2-5	TRBV5-1	TGCGCCAGCAGCTTCAATTACCAAGAGACCCAGTACTTC	CASSFNYQETQYF
once	NA	TRBJ1-1	TRBV27	TGTGCCAGCAGTAGAAGAGGTGGAACTGAAGCTTTCTTT	CASSRRGGTEAFF
NA	NA	TRBJ2-2	TRBV10-3	TGTGCCATCAGTGAATCCTCAAACACCGGGGAGCTGTTTTTT	CAISESSNTGELFF
NA	NA	TRBJ1-1	TRBV4-1	TGCGCCAGCAGCCAAGGAAGGACAGTGAACACTGAAGCTTTCTTT	CASSQGRTVNTEAFF
NA	TRBD1	TRBJ2-1	TRBV15	TGTGCCACCAGCAGAGCAGGACAGGTCACCTACAATGAGCAGTTCTTC	CATSRAGQVTYNEQFF
NA	NA	TRBJ2-7	TRBV7-2	TGTGCCAGCAGCCCCAGGGGATACGAGCAGTACTTC	CASSPRGYEQYF
once	TRBD2	TRBJ2-2	TRBV10-2	TGCGCCAGCAGTGAGTGGGCTAGCGGAACGACGAACACCGGGGAGCTGTTTTTT	CASSEWASGTTNTGELFF
NA	NA	TRBJ2-7	TRBV28	TGTGCCAGCGCCCGGGTGGGTCAGGGGAGAAACGAGCAGTACTTC	CASARVGQGRNEQYF
NA	TRBD2	TRBJ2-3	TRBV5-1	TGCGCCAGCGGCAGGGGACTAGCCCAAAAGAGTTTTGGCACAGATACGCAGTATTTT	CASGRGLAQKSFGTDTQYF